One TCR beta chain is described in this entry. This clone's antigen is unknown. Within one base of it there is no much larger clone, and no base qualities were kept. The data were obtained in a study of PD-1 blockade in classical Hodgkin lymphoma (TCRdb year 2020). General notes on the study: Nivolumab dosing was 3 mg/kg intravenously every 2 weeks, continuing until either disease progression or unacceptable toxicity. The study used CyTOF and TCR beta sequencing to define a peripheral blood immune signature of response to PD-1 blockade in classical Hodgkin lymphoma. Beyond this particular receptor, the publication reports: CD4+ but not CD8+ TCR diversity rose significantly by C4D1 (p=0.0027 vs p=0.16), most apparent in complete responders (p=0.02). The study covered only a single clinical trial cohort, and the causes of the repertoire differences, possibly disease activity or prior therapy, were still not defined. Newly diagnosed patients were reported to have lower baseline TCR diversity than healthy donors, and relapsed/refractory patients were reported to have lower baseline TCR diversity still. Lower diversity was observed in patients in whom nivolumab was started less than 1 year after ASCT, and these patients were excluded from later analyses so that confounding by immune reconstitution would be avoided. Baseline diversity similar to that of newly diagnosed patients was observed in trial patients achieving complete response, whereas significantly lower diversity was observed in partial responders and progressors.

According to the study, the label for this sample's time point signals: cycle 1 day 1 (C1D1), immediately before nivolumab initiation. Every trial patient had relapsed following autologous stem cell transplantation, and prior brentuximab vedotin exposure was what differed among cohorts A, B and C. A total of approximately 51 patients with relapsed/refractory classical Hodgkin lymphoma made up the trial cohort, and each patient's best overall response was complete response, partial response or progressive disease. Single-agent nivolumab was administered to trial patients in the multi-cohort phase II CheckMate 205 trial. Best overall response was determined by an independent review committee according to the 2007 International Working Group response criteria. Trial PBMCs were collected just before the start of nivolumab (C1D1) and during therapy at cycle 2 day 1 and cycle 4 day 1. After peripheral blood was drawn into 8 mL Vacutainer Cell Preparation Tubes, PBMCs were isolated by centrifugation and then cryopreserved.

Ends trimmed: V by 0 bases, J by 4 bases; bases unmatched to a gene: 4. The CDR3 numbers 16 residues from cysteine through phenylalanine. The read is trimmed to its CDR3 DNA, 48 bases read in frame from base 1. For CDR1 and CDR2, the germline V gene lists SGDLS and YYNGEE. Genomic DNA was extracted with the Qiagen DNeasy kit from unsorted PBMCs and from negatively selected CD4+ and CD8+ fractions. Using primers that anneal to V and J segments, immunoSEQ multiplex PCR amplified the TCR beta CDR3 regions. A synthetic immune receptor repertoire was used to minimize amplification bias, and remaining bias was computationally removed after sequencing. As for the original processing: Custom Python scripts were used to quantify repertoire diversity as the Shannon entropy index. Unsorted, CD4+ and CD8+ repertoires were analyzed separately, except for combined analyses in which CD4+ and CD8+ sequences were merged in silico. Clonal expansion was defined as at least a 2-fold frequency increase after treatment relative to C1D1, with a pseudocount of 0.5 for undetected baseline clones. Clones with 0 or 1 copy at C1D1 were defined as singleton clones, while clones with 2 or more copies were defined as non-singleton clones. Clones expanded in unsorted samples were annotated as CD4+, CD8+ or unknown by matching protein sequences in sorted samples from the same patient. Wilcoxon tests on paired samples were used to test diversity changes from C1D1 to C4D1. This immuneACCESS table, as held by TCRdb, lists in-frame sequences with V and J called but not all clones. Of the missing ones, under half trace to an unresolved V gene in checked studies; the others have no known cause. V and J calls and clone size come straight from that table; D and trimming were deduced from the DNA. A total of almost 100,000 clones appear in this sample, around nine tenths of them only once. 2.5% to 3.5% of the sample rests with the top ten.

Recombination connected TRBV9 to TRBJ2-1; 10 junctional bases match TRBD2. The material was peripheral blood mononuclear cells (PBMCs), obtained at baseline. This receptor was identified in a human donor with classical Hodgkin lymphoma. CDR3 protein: CASSVEVAGGYNEQFF. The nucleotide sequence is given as TGTGCCAGCAGCGTAGAGGTAGCGGGAGGATACAATGAGCAGTTCTTC.